The rows below give T cell receptor beta chains drawn from one sample of a study of response to subunit inactivated influenza vaccine. Each CDR3 protein gets one entry after TCRdb re-called the RT-PCR reads with MiXCR. The repertoire holds a few hundred thousand distinct CDR3 sequences, with 11% as singletons. The source material was PBMCs from blood, sampled about 40 days after vaccination. These receptors were collected from a man aged 50 to 59 who received an inactivated influenza vaccine. Both conserved end residues are part of each CDR3.

TRBV19	TRBJ2-7	CASSMGPPSGEQYF
TRBV28	TRBJ2-6	CASSLPRTGRPGANVLTF
TRBV6-1	TRBJ1-6	CASYGSGGFVSPLHF
TRBV20-1	TRBJ2-7	CSANGRKPEQYF
TRBV7-2	TRBJ2-3	CASSLRLDGSKDTQYF
TRBV5-8	TRBJ2-1	CASSGGTGLALDEQFF
TRBV11-2	TRBJ2-3	CASSLDIGGSADTQYF
TRBV5-1	TRBJ1-1	CASSLDGGLNTEAFF
TRBV6-6	TRBJ2-7	CASNQGYSYEQYF
TRBV6-2/TRBV6-3	TRBJ2-1	CASGLAGGTNEQFF
TRBV10-3	TRBJ2-5	CATREGQGHVGETQYF
TRBV29-1	TRBJ2-1	CSVTGTSGSGEQFF
TRBV7-2	TRBJ1-6	CASSWGQGGSPLHF
TRBV5-1	TRBJ2-2	CASSLARQRAGELFF
TRBV3-1	TRBJ2-2	CASSQALGAANTGELFF
TRBV5-1	TRBJ2-1	CASSLVRQGISEQFF